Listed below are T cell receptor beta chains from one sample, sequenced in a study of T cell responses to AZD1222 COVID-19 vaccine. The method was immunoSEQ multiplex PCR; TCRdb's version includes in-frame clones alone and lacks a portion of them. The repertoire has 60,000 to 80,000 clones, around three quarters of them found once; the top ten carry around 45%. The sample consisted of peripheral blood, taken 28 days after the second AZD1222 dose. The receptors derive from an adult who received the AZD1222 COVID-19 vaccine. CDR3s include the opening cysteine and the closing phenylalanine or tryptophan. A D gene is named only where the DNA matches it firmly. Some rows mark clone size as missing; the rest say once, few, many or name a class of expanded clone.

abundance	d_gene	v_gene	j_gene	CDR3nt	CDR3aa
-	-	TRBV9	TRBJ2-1	TGTGCCAGCAGGGGTTGGCGGGGCGGGGATGAGCAGTTCTTC	CASRGWRGGDEQFF
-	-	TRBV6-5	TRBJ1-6	TGTGCCAGCAGTTTACGGGAGGTCTATAATTCACCCCTCCACTTT	CASSLREVYNSPLHF
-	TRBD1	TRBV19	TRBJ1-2	TGTGCCAGTAGTATTGGTGGGACAGGGAACTATGGCTACACCTTC	CASSIGGTGNYGYTF
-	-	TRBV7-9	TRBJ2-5	TGTGCCAGCAGCCAAGGACAGTACCAAGAGACCCAGTACTTC	CASSQGQYQETQYF
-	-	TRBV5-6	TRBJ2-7	TGTGCCAGCAGCTTGGTGGGGCTCGAGCAGTACTTC	CASSLVGLEQYF
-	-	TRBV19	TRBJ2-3	TGTGCCAGTAGTCCTCATAGCGGCCGCACAGATACGCAGTATTTT	CASSPHSGRTDTQYF
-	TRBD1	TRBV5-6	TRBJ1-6	TGTGCCAGCGGACAGGGTTTTCGGATTTCCTATAATTCACCCCTCCACTTT	CASGQGFRISYNSPLHF
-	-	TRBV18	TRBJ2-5	TGTGCCAGCTCACCCCTACCTCAAGAGACCCAGTACTTC	CASSPLPQETQYF
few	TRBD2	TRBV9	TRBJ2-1	TGTGCCAGCAGCTTAGATGGGGGGGCCTACAATGAGCAGTTCTTC	CASSLDGGAYNEQFF
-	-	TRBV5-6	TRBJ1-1	TGTGCCAGCAACCCTCAGGGGTTTTTGACTGAAGCTTTCTTT	CASNPQGFLTEAFF
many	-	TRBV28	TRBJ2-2	TGTGCCAGCGGCCGAGGGCAGGCGAACACCGGGGAGCTGTTTTTT	CASGRGQANTGELFF
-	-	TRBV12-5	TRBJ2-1	TGTGCTAGTGGTTACTCGACAGGAACCGACAATGAGCAGTTCTTC	CASGYSTGTDNEQFF
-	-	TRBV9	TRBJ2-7	TGTGCCAGCAGCGGCCAAACCTACGAGCAGTACTTC	CASSGQTYEQYF
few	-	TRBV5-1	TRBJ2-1	TGCGCCAGCAGCTTCGGGGGTCTCGACAATGAGCAGTTCTTC	CASSFGGLDNEQFF
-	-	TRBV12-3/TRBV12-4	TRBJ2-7	TGTGCCAGCAGTCTCGACAGGATCTACGAGCAGTACTTC	CASSLDRIYEQYF
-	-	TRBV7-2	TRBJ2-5	TGTGCCAGCAGCTTAGGGACAGCCCTGGGAGAGACCCAGTACTTC	CASSLGTALGETQYF
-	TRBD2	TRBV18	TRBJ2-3	TGTGCCAGCTCACCACCGTTGGGAGGGGTGGCAGATACGCAGTATTTT	CASSPPLGGVADTQYF
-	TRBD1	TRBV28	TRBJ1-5	TGTGCCAGCAGTCCACAGGGGGCGAACAATCAGCCCCAGCATTTT	CASSPQGANNQPQHF
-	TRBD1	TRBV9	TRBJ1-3	TGTGCCAGCAGCCCCACACTCCAGGGACAGGGGAACCGTGGAAACACCATATATTTT	CASSPTLQGQGNRGNTIYF
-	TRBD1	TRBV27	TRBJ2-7	TGTGCCAGCAGACCGGGACAGGTGGGGGAGCAGTACTTC	CASRPGQVGEQYF
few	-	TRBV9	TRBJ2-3	TGTGCCAGCAGCGTAGTAGGTCTGGATACGCAGTATTTT	CASSVVGLDTQYF
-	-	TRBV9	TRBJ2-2	TGTGCCAGCAGCGTTAGTTTCGCGAACACCGGGGAGCTGTTTTTT	CASSVSFANTGELFF
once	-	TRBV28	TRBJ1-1	TGTGCCAGCAGTTCATTGGGTGGTCGGAACAAAGCTTTCTTT	CASSSLGGRNKAFF
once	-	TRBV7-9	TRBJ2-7	TGTGCCAGCAGCTCAGGAATAGCCTACGAGCAGTACTTC	CASSSGIAYEQYF
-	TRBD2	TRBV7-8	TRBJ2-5	TGTGCCAGCAGCTTAGCGTATGGGGAGGGAAGAGGGGAGACCCAGTACTTC	CASSLAYGEGRGETQYF
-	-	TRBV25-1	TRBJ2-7	TGTGCCAGCCATTCGGACAACTCCTACGAGCAGTACTTC	CASHSDNSYEQYF
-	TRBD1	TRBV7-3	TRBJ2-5	TGTGCCAGCAGCTTGGGGGACAGGGGAGTCCAAGAGACCCAGTACTTC	CASSLGDRGVQETQYF
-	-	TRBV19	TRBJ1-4	TGTGCCAGTAGTTCGGGACCGGGGAATGAAAAACTGTTTTTT	CASSSGPGNEKLFF
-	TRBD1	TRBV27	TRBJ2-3	TGTGCCAGCTTTTCCGGGACAGGGGCAGATACGCAGTATTTT	CASFSGTGADTQYF
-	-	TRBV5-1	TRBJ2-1	TGCGCCAGCAGCTTGGCCCCCTCCTATGAGCAGTTCTTC	CASSLAPSYEQFF
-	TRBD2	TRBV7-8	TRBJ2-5	TGTGCCAGCAGCCGAGGACTAGCGGGGGGCCGGGAGACCCAGTACTTC	CASSRGLAGGRETQYF
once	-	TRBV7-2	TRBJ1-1	TGTGCCAGCAGCTTAAGTCGGGGGAACACTGAAGCTTTCTTT	CASSLSRGNTEAFF
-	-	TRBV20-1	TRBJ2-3	TGCAGTGCTAGAGCTAGTAATACGCAGTATTTT	CSARASNTQYF
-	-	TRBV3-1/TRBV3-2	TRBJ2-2	TGTGCCAGCAGCCAAGATCTAGAATTCGGGGAGCTGTTTTTT	CASSQDLEFGELFF
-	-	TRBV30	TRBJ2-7	TGTGCCTGGGGACTGGGCTACGAGCAGTACTTC	CAWGLGYEQYF
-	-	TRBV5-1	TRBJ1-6	TGCGCCAGCAGGACTTTAGATTCACCCCTCCACTTT	CASRTLDSPLHF
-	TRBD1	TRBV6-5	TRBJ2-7	TGTGCCAGCAGTACCACCGGGACAGGGAGCCACGAGCAGTACTTC	CASSTTGTGSHEQYF
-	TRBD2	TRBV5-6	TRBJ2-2	TGTGCCAGCAGCTTGGTGTCTAGCGGGCCCCCCGGGGAGCTGTTTTTT	CASSLVSSGPPGELFF
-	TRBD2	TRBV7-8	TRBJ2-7	TGTGCCAGCAGCCGCGGGCCTCTAGCGGGAGTCTACGAGCAGTACTTC	CASSRGPLAGVYEQYF
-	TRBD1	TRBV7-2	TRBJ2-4	TGTGCCAGCAGCTTGGATGACAGGGGGCACAACATTCAGTACTTC	CASSLDDRGHNIQYF
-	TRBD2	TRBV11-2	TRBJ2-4	TGTGCCAGCAGCCATAGCGGGGGGGAAAACATTCAGTACTTC	CASSHSGGENIQYF
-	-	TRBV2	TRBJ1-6	TGTGCCAGCAGTGAACGAGGACGCACTAATTCACCCCTCCACTTT	CASSERGRTNSPLHF
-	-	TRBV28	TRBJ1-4	TGTGCCAGCAGTTTGGTCGGAGTCCTGCCTAATGAAAAACTGTTTTTT	CASSLVGVLPNEKLFF
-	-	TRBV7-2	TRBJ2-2	TGTGCCAGCAGCTTAGCGGGAGGATTATCCGGGGAGCTGTTTTTT	CASSLAGGLSGELFF
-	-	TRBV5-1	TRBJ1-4	TGCGCCAGCAGCTTGGACGGGACGGACAATGAAAAACTGTTTTTT	CASSLDGTDNEKLFF
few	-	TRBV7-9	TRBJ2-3	TGTGCCAGCAGCGACGCCGTGGATACGCAGTATTTT	CASSDAVDTQYF
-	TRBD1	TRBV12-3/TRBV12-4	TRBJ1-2	TGTGCCAGCAGTGCAACAGGGGGCGCCTACACCTTC	CASSATGGAYTF
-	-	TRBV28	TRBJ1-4	TGTGCCAGCAGTTTAGAAGGGCCCATGGACGAAAAACTGTTTTTT	CASSLEGPMDEKLFF
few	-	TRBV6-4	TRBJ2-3	TGTGCCAGCAGTTTATCTAGCACAGATACGCAGTATTTT	CASSLSSTDTQYF
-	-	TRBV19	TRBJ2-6	TGTGCCAGTAGGACTCGCGGGACAGTAGACTCTGGGGCCAACGTCCTGACTTTC	CASRTRGTVDSGANVLTF
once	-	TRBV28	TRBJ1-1	TGTGCCAGCAGTTTTCCCGGAATCACTGAAGCTTTCTTT	CASSFPGITEAFF
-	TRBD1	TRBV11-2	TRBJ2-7	TGTGCCAGCAGCTCGCTCCAGGGGGCGCGGGAGCAGTACTTC	CASSSLQGAREQYF
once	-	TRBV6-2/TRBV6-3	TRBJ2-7	TGTGCCAGCAGTGACGGCTACGAGCAGTACTTC	CASSDGYEQYF
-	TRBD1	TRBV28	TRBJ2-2	TGTGCCAGCAGTTTCGATTGGTCAGGGGGCACCGGGGAGCTGTTTTTT	CASSFDWSGGTGELFF
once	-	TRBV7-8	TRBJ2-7	TGTGCCAGCAGCTTAGCGGGTGGGACCTCCTACGAGCAGTACTTC	CASSLAGGTSYEQYF
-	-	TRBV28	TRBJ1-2	TGTGCCAGCAGTTTATTACAACCCAACTATGGCTACACCTTC	CASSLLQPNYGYTF
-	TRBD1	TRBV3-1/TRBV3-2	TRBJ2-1	TGTGCCAGCAGCCAGACAGGGGGCTCTTACAATGAGCAGTTCTTC	CASSQTGGSYNEQFF
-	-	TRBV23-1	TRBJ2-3	TGCGCCAGGACACTAGAATCCCCAGATACGCAGTATTTT	CARTLESPDTQYF